Below, 9 T cell receptor beta chains from the same sample are listed, as sequenced in a study of T cell responses to AZD1222 COVID-19 vaccine. Assay: immunoSEQ multiplex PCR; the TCRdb copy retains only in-frame clones and omits some. The sample carries 130,000 or so clones, approximately 92% recorded once. This specimen was peripheral blood, taken 28 days after the second dose of the MenACWY control vaccine. Every receptor here comes from an adult who received the MenACWY meningococcal vaccine as a control.

The chain combines TRBV5-1 with TRBJ2-7; 8 bases agree with TRBD1. Germline CDR1 is SGHRS and CDR2 is YFSETQ. CDR3 length: 14 residues. V trimming: 0 bases; J trimming: 5 bases; junction bases outside the gene matches: 4. CDR3: CASSLGTGLDEQYF. The CDR3 nucleotides are TGCGCCAGCAGCTTGGGGACAGGGCTGGACGAGCAGTACTTC.

The V and J genes are TRBV6-5 and TRBJ2-1, with TRBD2 identical over 10 bases. J gave up 7 bases and V 4 bases, and 7 bases lay outside the gene matches. This CDR3 contains 15 residues. CDR1 is MNHEY and CDR2 is SVGAGI in the germline V gene. DNA for the CDR3: TGTGCCAGCAGTTCTAGCGGGAGAGCCGGAAATGAGCAGTTCTTC. Translated, it gives CASSSSGRAGNEQFF.

The chain combines TRBV10-1 with TRBJ2-5; D unclear. The germline V gene has CDR1 WNHNN and CDR2 SYGVQD (reference sequence). The CDR3 runs 12 residues. The V gene lost 2 bases and the J gene lost 3 bases, with 4 bases spanning the gap. The CDR3 reads CASSETEETQYF. CDR3 coding DNA: TGCGCCAGCAGTGAGACCGAAGAGACCCAGTACTTC.

The gene calls are TRBV18 and TRBJ1-1; D call uncertain. V was clipped by 0 bases and J by 1 base, with 6 bases between them. The CDR3 is 14 amino acids. Germline V gene data show CDR1 as KGHSH and CDR2 as LQKENI. For the CDR3, the DNA is TGTGCCAGCTCACCACCGTCGGGGAACACTGAAGCTTTCTTT. It specifies CASSPPSGNTEAFF. Looking up the rest from reference TRBV18 and TRBJ1-1 gives the full variable domain: NAGVMQNPRHLVRRRGQEARLRCSPMKGHSHVYWYRQLPEEGLKFMVYLQKENIIDESGMPKERFSAEFPKEGPSILRIQQVVRGDSAAYFCASSPPSGNTEAFFGQGTRLTVV.

The CDR3 DNA reads as TGTGCCAGCAGGGGGGGGAATGAGCAGTTCTTC. This gives the protein CASRGGNEQFF. The V gene is TRBV12-3 or TRBV12-4, the J gene TRBJ2-1; the match to TRBD2 covers 7 bases. The CDR3 spans 11 residues. Trimming removed 6 bases from V and 7 bases from J; junction bases left unmatched: 0.

This clone was picked up one time. The chain recombines TRBV5-8 with TRBJ2-1; 12 nucleotides align to TRBD1. CDR1 is SGHTS, CDR2 YDEGEE, per germline. Unmatched junction bases numbered 12, after V lost 4 bases and J lost 1 base. The CDR3 covers 19 residues. The CDR3 DNA reads as TGTGCCAGCAGCCGGGTGGGGACAGGGGGCTTCGGGTCCTACAATGAGCAGTTCTTC. Protein product: CASSRVGTGGFGSYNEQFF.

The rearrangement joins TRBV6-6 to TRBJ1-5; D is perhaps TRBD1 (5 bases). The CDR3 runs to 16 residues. Trimming took off 2 bases at V and 4 bases at J, with 15 bases between the two ends. In germline, CDR1 is MNHNY, CDR2 SVGAGI (reference sequence). This CDR3 reads CASSYGPGAANQPQHF. Written as DNA, the CDR3 is TGTGCCAGCAGTTACGGACCTGGGGCGGCGAATCAGCCCCAGCATTTT.

The chain carries TRBV6-5 and TRBJ1-2, with TRBD1 matching 9 bases. Germline lookup yields CDR1 MNHEY and CDR2 SVGAGI. The J segment lost 10 bases and the V segment lost 7 bases, leaving 10 bases of the junction unmatched. The CDR3 loop spans 13 amino acids. The CDR3 here is CASTQGQGRTYTF. CDR3 in DNA: TGTGCCAGCACCCAGGGACAGGGTAGGACCTACACCTTC.

V and J are TRBV5-1 and TRBJ2-5, with D hard to call. This CDR3 has 15 residues. Trimming removed 0 bases at V and 5 bases at J, with 14 bases between. Germline CDR1 and CDR2: SGHRS and YFSETQ. The chain's CDR3 is CASSLVSTLGETQYF. CDR3 in DNA: TGCGCCAGCAGCTTGGTCTCAACCTTAGGTGAGACCCAGTACTTC.